Following are 2 T cell receptor beta chains from one sample sequenced in a study of blood T cell repertoires in COVID-19. Assay used: immunoSEQ multiplex PCR; TCRdb lists only in-frame clones, some missing. The table includes tens of thousands of clones, roughly 80% detected once. Sequenced input: peripheral blood. Source of these receptors: a man aged 50 to 59 with COVID-19, enrolled during active disease.

This clone is a singleton in its sample. The chain combines TRBV6-5 with TRBJ2-6; D gene uncertain. The CDR3 runs to 16 residues. Germline V CDR1 and CDR2: MNHEY, SVGAGI. Trimming shortened V by 4 bases and J by 0 bases, and 10 bases separated the two germline ends. The CDR3 region is CASSSQTSSGANVLTF. CDR3 DNA sequence: TGTGCCAGCAGTTCACAGACAAGCTCTGGGGCCAACGTCCTGACTTTC.

Only one count was recorded for this clone. This sequence joins TRBV25-1 and TRBJ1-6, with 8 bases identical to TRBD1. J lost 7 bases, V lost 2 bases, and 7 bases had no gene match. This CDR3 contains 16 residues. Germline assignment: CDR1 MGHDK and CDR2 SYGVNS. The CDR3 region has the DNA TGTGCCAGCAGTGAACCCAGGGGGCTGGGGAATTCACCCCTCCACTTT. This codes for CASSEPRGLGNSPLHF.